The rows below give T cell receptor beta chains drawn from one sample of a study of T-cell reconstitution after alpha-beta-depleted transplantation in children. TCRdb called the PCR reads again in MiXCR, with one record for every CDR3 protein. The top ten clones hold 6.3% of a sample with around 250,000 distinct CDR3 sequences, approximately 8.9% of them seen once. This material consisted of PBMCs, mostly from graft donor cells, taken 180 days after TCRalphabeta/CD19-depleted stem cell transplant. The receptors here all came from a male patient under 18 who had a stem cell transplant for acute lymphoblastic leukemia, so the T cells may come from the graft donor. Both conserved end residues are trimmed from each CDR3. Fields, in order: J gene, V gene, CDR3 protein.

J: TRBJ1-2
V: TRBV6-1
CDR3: ASSSQGDYGYT

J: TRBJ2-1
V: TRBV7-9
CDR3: ASGFSYNEQF

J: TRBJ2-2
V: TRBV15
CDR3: ATSRDAGGPSGELF

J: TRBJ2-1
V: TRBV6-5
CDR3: ASSYFLAGGGPDEQF

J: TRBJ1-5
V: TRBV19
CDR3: ASSPQGSTNSNQPQH

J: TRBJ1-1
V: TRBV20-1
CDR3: SALTGRNTEAF

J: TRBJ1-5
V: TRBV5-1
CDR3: ASSPYPDSSNQPQH

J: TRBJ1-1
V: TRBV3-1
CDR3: ASSQGQGFTEAF

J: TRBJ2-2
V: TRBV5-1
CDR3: ASRLDRSYTGELF

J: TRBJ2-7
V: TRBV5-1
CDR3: ASSLAPPSDEQY

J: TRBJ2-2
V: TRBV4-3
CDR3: ASSQVRSGELF

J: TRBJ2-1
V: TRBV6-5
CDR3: ASNKARGSSYNEQF

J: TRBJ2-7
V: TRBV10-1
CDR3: ASSDRVDEQY

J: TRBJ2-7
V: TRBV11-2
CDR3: ASSFRGSYEQY

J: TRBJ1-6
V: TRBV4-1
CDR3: ASSQESGIDNSPLH

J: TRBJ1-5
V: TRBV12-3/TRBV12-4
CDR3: ASSLRGGVSNQPQH